One sample yielded the 18 T cell receptor beta chains listed below, sequenced in a study of shared clonotypes between healthy human individuals. Clones were sequenced by immunoSEQ multiplex PCR, and TCRdb holds only the in-frame ones, with some missing. There are about 1 million clones in the sample; roughly 70% occur only once, and approximately 1.5% lies in the top ten. The sample taken for sequencing was memory CD4+ T cells sorted from blood. Subset given: CD45RA-negative fraction. The receptors stem from a man aged 18 to 30 in good health.

This chain uses TRBV2 with TRBJ1-1; TRBD1 aligns across 9 bases. The CDR3 runs 14 residues. Trimming cost V 5 bases and J 10 bases; bases outside gene matches: 11. Germline V gene data show CDR1 as SNHLY and CDR2 as FYNNEI. CDR3 loop: CASSRDRAVRGAFF. The DNA for the CDR3 is TGTGCCAGCAGTCGGGACAGGGCGGTTCGTGGAGCTTTCTTT.

This sequence joins TRBV19 and TRBJ1-4; D remains ambiguous. Trimming removed 8 bases at V and 7 bases at J, with 8 bases between. The CDR3 extends over 11 amino acids. Germline lookup yields CDR1 LNHDA and CDR2 SQIVND (reference sequence). CDR3 loop: CASSPGEKLFF. The CDR3 nucleotides read TGTGCCAGTTCACCGGGTGAAAAACTGTTTTTT.

This clone was observed a few times. The rearrangement joins TRBV7-9 to TRBJ1-6; possible D gene TRBD1, 5 bases. The germline CDR1 and CDR2 sequences are SEHNR and FQNEAQ (reference sequence). The CDR3 is made up of 15 amino acids. V was trimmed by 3 bases and J by 9 bases, leaving 15 bases between them. CDR3 DNA sequence: TGTGCCAGCAGCTTTAACGACGGGGCCGTTTCACCCCTCCACTTT. Its protein product is CASSFNDGAVSPLHF.

The V call is TRBV18, the J call TRBJ1-5, with no clear D. Trimming took off 6 bases at V and 8 bases at J, with 23 bases between the two ends. Germline V CDR1 and CDR2: KGHSH, LQKENI. This CDR3 comprises 16 residues. CDR3 loop: CASSKKRSLNGEPQHF. The CDR3 nucleotides are TGTGCCAGCTCTAAAAAACGGAGTTTAAATGGGGAGCCCCAGCATTTT.

J is TRBJ2-3 and V is TRBV4-3; no firm D call. This CDR3 spans 14 amino acids. Germline CDR1 is LGHNA and CDR2 is YSLEER. Between the trimmed V and J ends, which lost 0 bases and 2 bases, there was a span of 6 bases. CDR3 sequence: CASSQDGSTDTQYF. The CDR3 coding sequence is TGCGCCAGCAGCCAAGATGGGTCCACAGATACGCAGTATTTT.

This clone has only a few counts. The chain joins TRBV4-1 to TRBJ1-1; perhaps TRBD1 as D (5 bases). Between the trimmed V and J ends, which lost 4 bases and 3 bases, there was a span of 12 bases. This CDR3 region has 14 residues. CDR1 is MGHRA, CDR2 YSYEKL, per germline. The CDR3 DNA reads TGCGCCAGCAGCCGCTCGGGGGTGGACACTGAAGCTTTCTTT. This codes for CASSRSGVDTEAFF.

The rearrangement uses TRBV30 and TRBJ2-2; D possibly corresponds to TRBD1 (5 bases). This CDR3 is 15 amino acids long. Trimming removed 3 bases at V and 0 bases at J, with 11 bases between. CDR1 and CDR2 (germline): GTSNPN, SVGIG (reference sequence). CDR3 sequence: CAWRQGFPNTGELFF. CDR3 nucleotides: TGTGCCTGGAGGCAGGGATTCCCGAACACCGGGGAGCTGTTTTTT.

V is TRBV10-3 and J is TRBJ2-2, with a tentative D call TRBD1 (6 bases). V shed 2 bases and J shed 13 bases, with 17 bases lying between them. The germline V gene encodes CDR1 ENHRY and CDR2 SYGVKD. The CDR3 runs to 14 residues. The CDR3 loop reads CAISEGDNGLLLFF. The CDR3 DNA sequence: TGTGCCATCAGTGAGGGGGACAATGGGCTTTTGCTGTTTTTT.

The rearrangement uses TRBV30 and TRBJ1-4; tentatively, D is TRBD1 (6 bases). V shed 2 bases and J shed 16 bases, with 20 bases lying between them. The germline CDR1 and CDR2 sequences are GTSNPN and SVGIG (reference sequence). The CDR3 runs 13 residues. The CDR3, as DNA: TGTGCCTGGAGTTTCGAGGGAACAGGGAAAGGGTTTTTT. Translated, it gives CAWSFEGTGKGFF.

Comments on this clone: Different DNA sequences within this sample yield the same CDR3. This chain links TRBV5-1 with TRBJ2-3, with D maybe TRBD1 (5 bases). CDR3 length: 14 residues. Germline lookup yields CDR1 SGHRS and CDR2 YFSETQ. The V end was cut by 0 bases, the J end by 6 bases, with 11 bases between. The CDR3 region is CASSLGTPSDTQYF. CDR3 in DNA: TGCGCCAGCAGCTTGGGGACACCCTCTGATACGCAGTATTTT.

As regards this clone: A far larger clone is only one base removed, so a read error is likely. V and J are TRBV2 and TRBJ2-3, with D unclear. This CDR3 region has 16 residues. CDR1 SNHLY and CDR2 FYNNEI come from the germline V gene. Here the CDR3 DNA reads TGTGCCAGCAGTGAAGGGCAGTACATAGTCACAGATACGCGGTATTTT. It is translated as CASSEGQYIVTDTRYF.

This clone was seen only once. This chain uses TRBV10-3 with TRBJ2-7, with no clear D. The CDR3 length is 15 residues. Germline values: CDR1 ENHRY, CDR2 SYGVKD. The V end was cut by 2 bases, the J end by 0 bases, with 11 bases between. CDR3 protein: CAISEGTLSSYEQYF. The CDR3 bases are TGTGCCATCAGTGAGGGCACCCTTAGCTCCTACGAGCAGTACTTC.

The chain uses TRBV2 and TRBJ2-2; D is unclear. The CDR3 has 12 residues. Germline V gives CDR1 SNHLY, CDR2 FYNNEI. Trimming removed 6 bases at V and 5 bases at J, with 7 bases between. CDR3 DNA: TGTGCCAGCAGGTTAGGGACCGGGGAGCTGTTTTTT. This encodes CASRLGTGELFF. The variable domain in full, with the rest retrieved from reference TRBV2 and TRBJ2-2, is EPEVTQTPSHQVTQMGQEVILRCVPISNHLYFYWYRQILGQKVEFLVSFYNNEISEKSEIFDDQFSVERPDGSNFTLKIRSTKLEDSAMYFCASRLGTGELFFGEGSRLTVL.

This rearrangement joins TRBV4-1 to TRBJ2-7; 7 nucleotides line up with TRBD1. V lost 4 bases and J lost 6; bases outside the gene matches: 12. The CDR3 is 15 amino acids. Germline V gene lookup returns CDR1 MGHRA and CDR2 YSYEKL. This chain's CDR3 is CASSRPTGSVIEQYF. CDR3 DNA: TGCGCCAGCAGCCGCCCGACAGGGTCTGTGATCGAGCAGTACTTC.

Points on this clone: The sample has other DNA sequences that encode this CDR3 too. The chain employs TRBV2 and TRBJ2-1; 11 bases match TRBD2. The CDR3 length is 14 residues. Germline trimming cut 4 bases from V and 4 bases from J; bases unmatched to any gene: 0. Germline CDR1 is SNHLY and CDR2 is FYNNEI. This CDR3 reads CASSGLAGYNEQFF. Here the CDR3 DNA reads TGTGCCAGCAGTGGACTAGCGGGATACAATGAGCAGTTCTTC.

V gene TRBV10-1 combines with J gene TRBJ2-1; the match to TRBD1 covers 11 bases. Trimming took 6 bases from V and 9 from J; bases not matched to a gene: 7. The CDR3 is made up of 14 amino acids. The V gene's germline CDR1 is WNHNN and CDR2 SYGVQD (reference sequence). The CDR3 coding sequence is TGCGCCAGCAGCGCCGGGACAGGGGGTAGTGAGCAGTTCTTC. It is translated as CASSAGTGGSEQFF.

V and J are TRBV4-2 and TRBJ1-4; D might be TRBD1 (5 bases). Germline values: CDR1 LGHNA, CDR2 YNFKEQ. The CDR3 contains 16 residues. V was clipped by 0 bases and J by 8 bases, with 16 bases between them. Here the CDR3 DNA reads TGTGCCAGCAGCCAAGAGGGTCAGGGAATGAGAGAAAAACTGTTTTTT. Protein: CASSQEGQGMREKLFF.

This clone has just one count. The V gene is TRBV7-6, the J gene TRBJ1-6; D may be TRBD1 (5 bases). The CDR3 runs 13 residues. Trimming pared 7 bases from V and 9 bases from J, leaving 13 bases between. The V gene's germline CDR1 is SGHVS and CDR2 FNYEAQ. The CDR3 protein is CASTPGGTSPLHF. The CDR3, as DNA: TGTGCCAGCACCCCGGGAGGGACTTCACCCCTCCACTTT.